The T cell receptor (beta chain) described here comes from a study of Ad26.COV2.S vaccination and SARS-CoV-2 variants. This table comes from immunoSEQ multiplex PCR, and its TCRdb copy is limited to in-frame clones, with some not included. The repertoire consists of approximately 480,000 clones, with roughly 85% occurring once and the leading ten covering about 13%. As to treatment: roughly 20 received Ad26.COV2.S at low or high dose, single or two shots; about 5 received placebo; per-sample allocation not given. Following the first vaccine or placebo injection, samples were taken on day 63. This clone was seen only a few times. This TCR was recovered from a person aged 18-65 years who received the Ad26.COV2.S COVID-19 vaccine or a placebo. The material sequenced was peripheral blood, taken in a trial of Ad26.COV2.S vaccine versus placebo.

CDR3 bases: TGTGCCAGCAGCGCACAACAACACGACTATGGCTACACCTTC. Translating it yields CASSAQQHDYGYTF. The chain joins TRBV7-9 to TRBJ1-2; the D is unclear. CDR1 is SEHNR, CDR2 FQNEAQ, per germline (reference sequence). CDR3 length: 14 amino acids. Trimming took 5 bases from V and 3 from J, leaving 13 bases between them.